The subject of this entry is one TCR beta chain. Germline loops: CDR1 WNHNN, CDR2 SYGVQD (reference sequence). The CDR3 totals 14 residues. The V gene end was trimmed by 5 bases and the J gene end by 9 bases; junction bases not matched to a gene: 10. Produced via immunoSEQ multiplex PCR; TCRdb's table is partial and in-frame only. Of 350,000 to 400,000 clones in the sample, approximately 86% were seen once. This sample stems from a study of blood T cell repertoires in COVID-19. The source material was peripheral blood. The chain recombines TRBV10-1 with TRBJ2-1, with 7 bases that match TRBD1. This sequence was found in a woman in her fifties or sixties with COVID-19, enrolled during active disease. The CDR3 is CASSKDRVVTEQFF. In DNA form, the CDR3 reads TGCGCCAGCAGTAAAGACAGGGTGGTTACTGAGCAGTTCTTC.